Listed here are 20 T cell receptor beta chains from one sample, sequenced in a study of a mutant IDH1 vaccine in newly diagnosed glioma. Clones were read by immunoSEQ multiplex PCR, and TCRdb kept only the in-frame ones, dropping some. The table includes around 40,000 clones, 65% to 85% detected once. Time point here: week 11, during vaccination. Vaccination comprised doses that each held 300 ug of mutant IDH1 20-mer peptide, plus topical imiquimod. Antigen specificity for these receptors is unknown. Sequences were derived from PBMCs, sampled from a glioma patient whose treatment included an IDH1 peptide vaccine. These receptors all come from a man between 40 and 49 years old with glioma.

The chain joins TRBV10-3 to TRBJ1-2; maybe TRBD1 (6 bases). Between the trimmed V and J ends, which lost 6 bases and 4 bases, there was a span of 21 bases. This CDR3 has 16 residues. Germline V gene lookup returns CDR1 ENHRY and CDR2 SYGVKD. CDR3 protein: CAIRDLWTVGVYGYTF. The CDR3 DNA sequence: TGTGCCATCAGGGACCTCTGGACAGTGGGGGTCTATGGCTACACCTTC.

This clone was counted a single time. In DNA form, the CDR3 reads TGTGCCAGCAGCCTGACAGGGTACGAGCAGTACTTC. Protein product: CASSLTGYEQYF. The V and J genes are TRBV7-9 and TRBJ2-7; 7 nucleotides align to TRBD1. This CDR3 comprises 12 residues. With 5 bases clipped from V and 4 bases from J, the junction kept 2 bases outside the gene matches. Germline assignment: CDR1 SEHNR and CDR2 FQNEAQ (reference sequence).

CDR3 sequence (DNA): TGTGCCAGCAGCCCGTCACCAGACAGGGGAGGTGGCTACACCTTC. Protein: CASSPSPDRGGGYTF. The V and J genes are TRBV7-6 and TRBJ1-2, with 8 nucleotides matching TRBD1. J gave up 7 bases and V 5 bases, and 12 bases lay outside the gene matches. The CDR3 extends over 15 amino acids. Germline CDR1 is SGHVS and CDR2 is FNYEAQ.

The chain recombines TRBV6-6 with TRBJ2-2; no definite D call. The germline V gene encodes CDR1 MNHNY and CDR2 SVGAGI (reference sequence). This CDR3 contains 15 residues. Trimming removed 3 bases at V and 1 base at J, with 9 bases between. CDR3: CASSYDRRNTGELFF. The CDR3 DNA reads TGTGCCAGCAGTTATGATCGGAGGAACACCGGGGAGCTGTTTTTT.

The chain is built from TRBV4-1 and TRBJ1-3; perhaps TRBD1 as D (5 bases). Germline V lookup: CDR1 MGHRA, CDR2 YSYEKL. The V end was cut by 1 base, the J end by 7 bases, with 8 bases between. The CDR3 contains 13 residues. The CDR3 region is CASSQAGANTIYF. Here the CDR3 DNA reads TGCGCCAGCAGCCAAGCCGGGGCGAACACCATATATTTT.

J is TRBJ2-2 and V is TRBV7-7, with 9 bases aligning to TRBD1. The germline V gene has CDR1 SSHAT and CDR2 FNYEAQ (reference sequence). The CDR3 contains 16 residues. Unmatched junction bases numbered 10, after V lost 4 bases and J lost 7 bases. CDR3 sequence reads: CASSSGQGRIGGELFF. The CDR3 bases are TGTGCCAGCAGCTCAGGACAGGGGAGGATAGGCGGGGAGCTGTTTTTT. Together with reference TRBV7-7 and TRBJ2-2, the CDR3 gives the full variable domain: GAGVSQSPRYKVTKRGQDVTLRCDPISSHATLYWYQQALGQGPEFLTYFNYEAQPDKSGLPSDRFSAERPEGSISTLTIQRTEQRDSAMYRCASSSGQGRIGGELFFGEGSRLTVL.

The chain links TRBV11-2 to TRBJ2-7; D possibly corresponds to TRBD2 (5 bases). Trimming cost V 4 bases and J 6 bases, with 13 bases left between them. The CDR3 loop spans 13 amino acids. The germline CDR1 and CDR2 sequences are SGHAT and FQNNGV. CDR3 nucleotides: TGTGCCAGCAGCTCCGCCGGCCGGGGCGAGCAGTACTTC. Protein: CASSSAGRGEQYF.

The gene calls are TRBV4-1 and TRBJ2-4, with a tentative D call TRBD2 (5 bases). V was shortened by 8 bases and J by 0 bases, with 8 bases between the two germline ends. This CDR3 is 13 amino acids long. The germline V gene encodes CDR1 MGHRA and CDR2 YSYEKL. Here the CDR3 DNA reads TGCGCCAGCCGAGGGTTAGCCAAAAACATTCAGTACTTC. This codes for CASRGLAKNIQYF.

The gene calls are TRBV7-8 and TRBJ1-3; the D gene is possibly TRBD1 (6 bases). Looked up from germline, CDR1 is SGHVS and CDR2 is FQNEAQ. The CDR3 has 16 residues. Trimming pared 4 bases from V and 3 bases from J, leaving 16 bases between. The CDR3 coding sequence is TGTGCCAGCAGCTCATCACAGGGTGGCTTTGGAAACACCATATATTTT. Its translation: CASSSSQGGFGNTIYF.

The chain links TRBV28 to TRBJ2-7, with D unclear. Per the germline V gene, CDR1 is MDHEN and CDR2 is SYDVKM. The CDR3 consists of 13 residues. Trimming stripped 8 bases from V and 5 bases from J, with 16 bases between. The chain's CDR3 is CASHAAPMDEQYF. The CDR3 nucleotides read TGTGCCAGCCATGCGGCACCCATGGACGAGCAGTACTTC.

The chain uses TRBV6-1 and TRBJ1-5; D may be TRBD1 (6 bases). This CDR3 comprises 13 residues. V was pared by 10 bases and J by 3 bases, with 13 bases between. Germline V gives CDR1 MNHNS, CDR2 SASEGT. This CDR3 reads CATPGHLNQPQHF. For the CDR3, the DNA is TGTGCCACCCCGGGACACCTCAATCAGCCCCAGCATTTT.

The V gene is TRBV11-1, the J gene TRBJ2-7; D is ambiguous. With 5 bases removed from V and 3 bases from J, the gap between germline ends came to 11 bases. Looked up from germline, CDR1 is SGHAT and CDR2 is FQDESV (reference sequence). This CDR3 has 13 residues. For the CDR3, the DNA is TGTGCCAGCAGCCAATTAGTCAGCTACGAGCAGTACTTC. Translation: CASSQLVSYEQYF.

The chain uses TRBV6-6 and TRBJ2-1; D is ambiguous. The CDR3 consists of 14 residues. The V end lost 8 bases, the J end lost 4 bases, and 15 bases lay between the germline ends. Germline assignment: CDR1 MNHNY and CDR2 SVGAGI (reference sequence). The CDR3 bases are TGTGCCAGCCTCGGCACCGGGTTATACAATGAGCAGTTCTTC. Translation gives CASLGTGLYNEQFF.

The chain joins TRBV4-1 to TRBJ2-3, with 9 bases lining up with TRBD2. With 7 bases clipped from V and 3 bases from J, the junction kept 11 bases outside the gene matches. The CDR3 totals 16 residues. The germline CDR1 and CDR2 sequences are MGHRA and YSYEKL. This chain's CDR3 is CASTSRAGGPTDTQYF. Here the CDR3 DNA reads TGCGCCAGCACCTCCCGGGCGGGAGGGCCGACAGATACGCAGTATTTT.

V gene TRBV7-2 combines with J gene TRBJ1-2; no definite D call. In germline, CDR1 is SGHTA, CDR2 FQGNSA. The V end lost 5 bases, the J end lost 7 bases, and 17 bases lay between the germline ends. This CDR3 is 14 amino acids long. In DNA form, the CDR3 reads TGTGCCAGCAGCCCTATCTCAGTTCGGGGTGGCTACACCTTC. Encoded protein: CASSPISVRGGYTF.

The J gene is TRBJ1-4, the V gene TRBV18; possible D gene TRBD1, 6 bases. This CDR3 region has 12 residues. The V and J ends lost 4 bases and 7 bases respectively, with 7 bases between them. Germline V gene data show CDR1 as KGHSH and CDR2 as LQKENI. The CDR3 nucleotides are TGTGCCAGCTCACAAGGGGGTGAAAAACTGTTTTTT. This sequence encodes CASSQGGEKLFF.

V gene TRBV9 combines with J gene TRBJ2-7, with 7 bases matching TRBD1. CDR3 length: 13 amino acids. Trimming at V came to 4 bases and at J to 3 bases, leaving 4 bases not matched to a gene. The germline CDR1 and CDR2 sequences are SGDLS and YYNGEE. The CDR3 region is CASSFRDSYEQYF. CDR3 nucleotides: TGTGCCAGCAGCTTCCGGGACAGCTACGAGCAGTACTTC.

This CDR3 is CASSNTGQGSSGELFF. In DNA form, the CDR3 reads TGTGCCAGCAGCAACACTGGACAGGGATCGTCCGGGGAGCTGTTTTTT. V gene TRBV21-1 combines with J gene TRBJ2-2; no DNA check was done on the table's D call, TRBD1. TRBV21-1 is marked as a pseudogene. This CDR3 spans 16 amino acids.

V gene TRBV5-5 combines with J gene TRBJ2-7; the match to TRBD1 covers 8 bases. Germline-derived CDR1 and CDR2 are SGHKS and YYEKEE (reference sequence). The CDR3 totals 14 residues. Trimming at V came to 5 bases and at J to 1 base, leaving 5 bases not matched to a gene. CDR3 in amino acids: CASRVGQGSYEQYF. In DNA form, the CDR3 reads TGTGCCAGCAGAGTTGGACAGGGTTCCTACGAGCAGTACTTC.

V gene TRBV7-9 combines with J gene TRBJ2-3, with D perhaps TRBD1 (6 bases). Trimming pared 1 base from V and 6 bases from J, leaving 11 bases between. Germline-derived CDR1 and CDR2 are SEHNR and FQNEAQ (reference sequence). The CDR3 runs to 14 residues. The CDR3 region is CASSLGRGSDTQYF. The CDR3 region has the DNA TGTGCCAGCAGCTTAGGAAGGGGGTCGGATACGCAGTATTTT. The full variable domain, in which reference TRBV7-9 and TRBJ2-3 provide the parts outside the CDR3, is DTGVSQNPRHKITKRGQNVTFRCDPISEHNRLYWYRQTLGQGPEFLTYFQNEAQLEKSRLLSDRFSAERPKGSFSTLEIQRTEQGDSAMYLCASSLGRGSDTQYFGPGTRLTVL.